This paragraph covers one T cell receptor beta chain sequence. Its antigen is unknown. Base-call qualities are not available, and no considerably larger clone is one nucleotide away. TCR beta CDR3 regions were amplified from RNA transcripts. For the first round of RT-PCR on the TCR CDR3, the HTBI primer set was used together with the Qiagen OneStep RT-PCR kit. Libraries were constructed in a second round of multiplex PCR, after which size selection and purification were carried out. Libraries were sequenced paired-end with 100 bp reads on an Illumina HiSeq2000. Per the source publication's procedure: SOAPnuke was used to process the raw data, throwing out any read that contained adapters or uncalled bases, had a mean Phred below 15, or lacked an exact constant-primer or identifier match. High-quality paired reads were merged with COPE v1.2.5, and unique nucleotide sequences were defined as clonotypes. Clonotypes were aligned to IMGT TRBV, TRBD and TRBJ reference segments using MiTCR v1.1. Only V-J combinations with frequency above 0.0001, covering roughly 99% of repertoires, were analysed. A TCS score was defined as the ratio between F50 (clonal expansion) and ExV (chaos), using BLOSUM62-based TCRdist between CDR3 peptides within each V-J. Welch's t-statistics and random forest reduced some 510 V-J features to 10 to 15, which were used in a naive Bayes classifier (R e1071). TCRdb's own reprocessing of the public reads used fastp at Q25 and MiXCR and kept productive beta chains. Rows matching on CDR3 protein sequence are summarized as one entry with the most common DNA and genes. In this record, the V and J calls reflect TCRdb's handling and not the investigators' own analysis. Counted in this sample were approximately 430,000 distinct CDR3 sequences; 15% to 18% of them appeared once. Clones ranked in the top ten supply roughly 7.4% of the sample.

The sample comes from a study of T cells in Graves' hyperthyroidism and ophthalmopathy (dated by TCRdb to the late 2010s). About the investigation overall: Peripheral blood was collected at initial diagnosis, before any treatment. TCR V-J signatures able to tell the groups apart were searched for in a discovery cohort of around 95 patients, of whom approximately 40 had Graves' ophthalmopathy and 55 to 60 had stable Graves' hyperthyroidism. Whether ophthalmopathy could be predicted prospectively was tested in an independent validation cohort made up of 18 to 20 hyperthyroidism patients plus 17 patients who later progressed to ophthalmopathy. For training and testing, the 100 or so patients in the discovery cohort were randomly divided in a 7:3 ratio. In several Graves' hyperthyroidism patients, the study also compared T-cell repertoires from thyroid tissue with T-cell repertoires from blood. Following sampling, methimazole starting at 30 mg daily was given to hyperthyroidism patients, and high-dose intravenous methylprednisolone was given to ophthalmopathy patients. TCR Vbeta CDR3 sequencing of 120 to 150 peripheral blood samples (about 45 ophthalmopathy, 75 or so hyperthyroidism and roughly 17 progressor patients) is reported in the paper. Points the paper makes about the study in general: Most expanded thyroid clonotypes (frequency above 0.001) were also detected in blood, suggesting blood repertoires may reflect thyroid immune responses. No statistical method was used to fix the sample size in advance, and group allocation was not hidden from the investigators. In validation, the model predicted progression to ophthalmopathy with around 71% sensitivity and less than 75% specificity, a median of 6.5 months before onset. A 13 V-J signature model separated ophthalmopathy from stable hyperthyroidism, with around 91% sensitivity and roughly 82% specificity in cross-validation and 80%/75% in testing.

Stable Graves' hyperthyroidism was defined as no progression to ophthalmopathy during 18 months of follow-up. The hyperthyroidism patients were between 18 and 65 years old and newly diagnosed, with a disease duration of less than 2 months. Any patient with an uncontrolled infection, another autoimmune disease, pregnancy or lactation was excluded. Diagnoses relied on clinical symptoms, serum thyroxine and TRAb, thyroid ultrasound and orbital computed tomography. PBMCs were separated from roughly 9.6 ml of fresh peripheral blood using Ficoll-Paque density gradient centrifugation. Total RNA was extracted using Trizol reagent, and RNA quality was assessed on an Agilent 2100 Bioanalyzer. Deletion took 0 bases off V and 6 bases off J, with a span of 7 bases between the germline ends. Measured from the cysteine to the phenylalanine, the CDR3 is 13 residues long. Here the CDR3 DNA is all that survives: 39 bases in frame from base 1. CDR1 and CDR2, per the germline V gene, are KGHDR and SFDVKD.

The sequenced material came from blood. The TCR was taken from a woman younger than 35 with Graves' hyperthyroidism. The chain employs TRBV24-1 and TRBJ2-5, with an unclear D gene assignment. The CDR3 corresponds to CATSDLVGKTQYF. The bases are TGTGCCACCAGTGATTTGGTAGGGAAGACCCAGTACTTC.